This T cell receptor (beta chain) was obtained from a study of T-cell reconstitution after alpha-beta-depleted transplantation in children. Molecular barcoding with unique molecular identifiers was used for the TCRbeta library. TCRdb independently ran MiXCR on the PCR reads; one entry per CDR3 protein. The table has roughly 500,000 distinct CDR3 sequences, roughly an eighth seen once. The sample holds a few counts of this clonotype. This receptor was identified in a human donor who donated a stem cell graft to a child with combined immunodeficiency. This material consisted of PBMCs from the stem cell graft donor, taken from the stem cell graft.

The CDR3 loop is CASSDWEVYGYTF. In DNA, the CDR3 is TGTGCCAGCTCGGACTGGGAGGTCTATGGCTACACCTTC. This chain links TRBV18 with TRBJ1-2, with D unresolved. Germline CDR1 KGHSH, CDR2 LQKENI. V lost 6 bases and J 4 bases, leaving 12 bases between the germline ends. The CDR3 length is 13 residues.